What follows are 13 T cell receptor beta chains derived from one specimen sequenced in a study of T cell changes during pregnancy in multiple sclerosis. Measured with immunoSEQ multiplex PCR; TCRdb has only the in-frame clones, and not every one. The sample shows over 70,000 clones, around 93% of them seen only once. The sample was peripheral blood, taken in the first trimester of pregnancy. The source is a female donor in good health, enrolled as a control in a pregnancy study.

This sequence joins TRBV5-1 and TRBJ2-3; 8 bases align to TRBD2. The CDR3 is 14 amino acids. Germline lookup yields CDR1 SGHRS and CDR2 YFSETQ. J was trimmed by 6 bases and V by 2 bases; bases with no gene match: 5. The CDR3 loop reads CASSFTGGRDTQYF. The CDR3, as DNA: TGCGCCAGCAGCTTTACGGGGGGGCGGGATACGCAGTATTTT.

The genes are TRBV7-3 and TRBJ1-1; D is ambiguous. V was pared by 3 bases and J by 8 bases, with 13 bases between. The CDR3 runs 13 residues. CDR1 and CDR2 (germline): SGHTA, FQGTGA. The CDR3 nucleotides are TGTGCCAGCAGCTTCACCTCGACGGGGGAAGCTTTCTTT. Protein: CASSFTSTGEAFF.

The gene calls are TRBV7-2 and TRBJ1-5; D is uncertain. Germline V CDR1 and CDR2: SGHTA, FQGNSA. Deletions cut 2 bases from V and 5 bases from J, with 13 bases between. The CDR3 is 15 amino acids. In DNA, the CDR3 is TGTGCCAGCAGCTTACTTGGAGGAGAATATCAGCCCCAGCATTTT. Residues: CASSLLGGEYQPQHF.

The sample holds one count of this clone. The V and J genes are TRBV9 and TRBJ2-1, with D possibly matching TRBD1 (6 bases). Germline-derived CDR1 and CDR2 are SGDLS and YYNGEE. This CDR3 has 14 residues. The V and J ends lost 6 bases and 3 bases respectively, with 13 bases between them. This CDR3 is CASTPTGNYNEQFF. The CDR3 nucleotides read TGTGCCAGCACCCCGACAGGTAACTACAATGAGCAGTTCTTC.

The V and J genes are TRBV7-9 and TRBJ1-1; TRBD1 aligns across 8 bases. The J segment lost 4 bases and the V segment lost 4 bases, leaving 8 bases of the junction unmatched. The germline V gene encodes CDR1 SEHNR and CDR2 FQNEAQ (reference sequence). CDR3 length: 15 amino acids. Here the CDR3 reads CASSSVGTGGTEAFF. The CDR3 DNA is TGTGCCAGCAGCTCCGTAGGGACAGGAGGCACTGAAGCTTTCTTT.

CDR3 sequence: CAFDKAGSYEQYF. In DNA form, the CDR3 reads TGTGCCTTTGACAAGGCGGGCTCCTACGAGCAGTACTTC. V gene TRBV5-4 combines with J gene TRBJ2-7, with D perhaps TRBD2 (5 bases). The CDR3 is made up of 13 amino acids. V was shortened by 10 bases and J by 0 bases, with 14 bases between the two germline ends. In germline, CDR1 is SGHNT, CDR2 YYREEE (reference sequence).

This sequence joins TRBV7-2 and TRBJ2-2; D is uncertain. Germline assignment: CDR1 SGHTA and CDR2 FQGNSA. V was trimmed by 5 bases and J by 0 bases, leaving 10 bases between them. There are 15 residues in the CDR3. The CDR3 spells CASSPYSANTGELFF. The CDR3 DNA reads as TGTGCCAGCAGCCCGTACTCCGCGAACACCGGGGAGCTGTTTTTT. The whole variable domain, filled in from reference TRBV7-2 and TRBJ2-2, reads GAGVSQSPSNKVTEKGKDVELRCDPISGHTALYWYRQSLGQGLEFLIYFQGNSAPDKSGLPSDRFSAERTGGSVSTLTIQRTQQEDSAVYLCASSPYSANTGELFFGEGSRLTVL.

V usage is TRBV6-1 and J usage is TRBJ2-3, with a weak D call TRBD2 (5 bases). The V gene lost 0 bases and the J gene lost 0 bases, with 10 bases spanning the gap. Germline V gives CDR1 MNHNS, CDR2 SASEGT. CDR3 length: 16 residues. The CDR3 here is CASSEATRWSTDTQYF. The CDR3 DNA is TGTGCCAGCAGTGAAGCAACTAGGTGGAGCACAGATACGCAGTATTTT.

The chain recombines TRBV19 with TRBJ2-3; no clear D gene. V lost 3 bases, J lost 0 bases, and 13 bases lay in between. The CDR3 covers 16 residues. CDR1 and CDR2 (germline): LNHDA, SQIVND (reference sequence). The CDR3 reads CASSIMSVGSTDTQYF. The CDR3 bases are TGTGCCAGTAGTATTATGAGTGTCGGTAGCACAGATACGCAGTATTTT.

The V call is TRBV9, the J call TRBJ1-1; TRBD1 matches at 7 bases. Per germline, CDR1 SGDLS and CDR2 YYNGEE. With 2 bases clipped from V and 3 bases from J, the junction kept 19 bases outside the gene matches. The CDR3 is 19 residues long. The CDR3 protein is CASSVRQTGALGGDTEAFF. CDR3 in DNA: TGTGCCAGCAGCGTTCGGCAAACAGGGGCCCTCGGGGGCGACACTGAAGCTTTCTTT.

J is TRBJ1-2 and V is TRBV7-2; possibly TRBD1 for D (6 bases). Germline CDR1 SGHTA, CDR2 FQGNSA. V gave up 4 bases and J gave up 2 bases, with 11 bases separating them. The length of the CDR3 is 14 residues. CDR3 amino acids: CASSSEDRNYGYTF. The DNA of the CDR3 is TGTGCCAGCAGCTCAGAGGACAGAAACTATGGCTACACCTTC.

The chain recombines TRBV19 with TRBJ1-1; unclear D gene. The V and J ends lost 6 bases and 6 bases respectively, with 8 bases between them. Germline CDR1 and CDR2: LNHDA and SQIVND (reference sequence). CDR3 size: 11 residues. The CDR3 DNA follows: TGTGCCAGTAGGAGAAACGCTGAAGCTTTCTTT. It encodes CASRRNAEAFF.

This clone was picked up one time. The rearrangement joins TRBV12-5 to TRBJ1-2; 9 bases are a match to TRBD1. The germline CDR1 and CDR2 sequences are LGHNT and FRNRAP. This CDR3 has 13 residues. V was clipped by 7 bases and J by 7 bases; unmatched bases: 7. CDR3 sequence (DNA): TGTGCTAGTGCCCTGGGACAGGGTTCTGGCTACACCTTC. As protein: CASALGQGSGYTF.